This T cell receptor beta chain was documented in a study of blood T cells in healthy people across ages. CDR1 SNHLY and CDR2 FYNNEI come from the germline V gene. Losses at the gene ends were 5 bases for V and 5 bases for J; bases not matched to a gene: 8. The CDR3 runs to 15 residues. A sample-barcoded 5' primer and a J-beta primer mix were used in a second PCR of roughly 7 to 11 cycles. TCRdb reanalysed the 5' RACE reads using MiXCR and keeps one entry per CDR3 protein. The data contain 1.6 million or so distinct CDR3 sequences, roughly a third of them singletons. The TCR was taken from a woman aged 30 to 39 in good health. The sample comprised blood. V and J are TRBV2 and TRBJ2-5, with TRBD1 identical over 10 bases. The CDR3 loop is CASSPGQGVVETQYF. CDR3 DNA sequence: TGTGCCAGCAGTCCCGGACAGGGGGTCGTGGAGACCCAGTACTTC.